This entry concerns a single T cell receptor beta chain. Its antigen is unknown. Findings of the study overall: Greatest tumor Treg TCR overlap was with tumor naive CD4+ cells. Whole repertoires were not studied in the larger cohort, only one V-J beta rearrangement. The TCR gene usage of tumor memory CD4+ T cells clustered together with blood and lymph node memory CD4+ cells and with lymph node naive CD4+ cells.

Tregs were sorted as CD4+CD25+CD127-/low cells. The germline V gene has CDR1 KGHDR and CDR2 SFDVKD. The CDR3 covers 17 residues. V was clipped by 5 bases and J by 6 bases; unmatched bases: 14. After constant-region reverse-primer amplification, full-length variable regions underwent semi-nested PCR with Nested Universal Primer A. In TCRdb, the 5' RACE reads were re-called with MiXCR into one record per CDR3 protein. Altogether more than 7,500 distinct CDR3 sequences are present, 30% to 40% being singletons, with the ten largest covering approximately 5.1%. V usage is TRBV24-1 and J usage is TRBJ2-1, with 8 nucleotides matching TRBD2. The source material was Tregs sorted from blood. The source of this sequence is a female donor with breast cancer. In nucleotides, the CDR3 is TGTGCCACCAGTGGTAACGGGGGGGGCTCGGGTTTCAATGAGCAGTTCTTC. Its protein product is CATSGNGGGSGFNEQFF.